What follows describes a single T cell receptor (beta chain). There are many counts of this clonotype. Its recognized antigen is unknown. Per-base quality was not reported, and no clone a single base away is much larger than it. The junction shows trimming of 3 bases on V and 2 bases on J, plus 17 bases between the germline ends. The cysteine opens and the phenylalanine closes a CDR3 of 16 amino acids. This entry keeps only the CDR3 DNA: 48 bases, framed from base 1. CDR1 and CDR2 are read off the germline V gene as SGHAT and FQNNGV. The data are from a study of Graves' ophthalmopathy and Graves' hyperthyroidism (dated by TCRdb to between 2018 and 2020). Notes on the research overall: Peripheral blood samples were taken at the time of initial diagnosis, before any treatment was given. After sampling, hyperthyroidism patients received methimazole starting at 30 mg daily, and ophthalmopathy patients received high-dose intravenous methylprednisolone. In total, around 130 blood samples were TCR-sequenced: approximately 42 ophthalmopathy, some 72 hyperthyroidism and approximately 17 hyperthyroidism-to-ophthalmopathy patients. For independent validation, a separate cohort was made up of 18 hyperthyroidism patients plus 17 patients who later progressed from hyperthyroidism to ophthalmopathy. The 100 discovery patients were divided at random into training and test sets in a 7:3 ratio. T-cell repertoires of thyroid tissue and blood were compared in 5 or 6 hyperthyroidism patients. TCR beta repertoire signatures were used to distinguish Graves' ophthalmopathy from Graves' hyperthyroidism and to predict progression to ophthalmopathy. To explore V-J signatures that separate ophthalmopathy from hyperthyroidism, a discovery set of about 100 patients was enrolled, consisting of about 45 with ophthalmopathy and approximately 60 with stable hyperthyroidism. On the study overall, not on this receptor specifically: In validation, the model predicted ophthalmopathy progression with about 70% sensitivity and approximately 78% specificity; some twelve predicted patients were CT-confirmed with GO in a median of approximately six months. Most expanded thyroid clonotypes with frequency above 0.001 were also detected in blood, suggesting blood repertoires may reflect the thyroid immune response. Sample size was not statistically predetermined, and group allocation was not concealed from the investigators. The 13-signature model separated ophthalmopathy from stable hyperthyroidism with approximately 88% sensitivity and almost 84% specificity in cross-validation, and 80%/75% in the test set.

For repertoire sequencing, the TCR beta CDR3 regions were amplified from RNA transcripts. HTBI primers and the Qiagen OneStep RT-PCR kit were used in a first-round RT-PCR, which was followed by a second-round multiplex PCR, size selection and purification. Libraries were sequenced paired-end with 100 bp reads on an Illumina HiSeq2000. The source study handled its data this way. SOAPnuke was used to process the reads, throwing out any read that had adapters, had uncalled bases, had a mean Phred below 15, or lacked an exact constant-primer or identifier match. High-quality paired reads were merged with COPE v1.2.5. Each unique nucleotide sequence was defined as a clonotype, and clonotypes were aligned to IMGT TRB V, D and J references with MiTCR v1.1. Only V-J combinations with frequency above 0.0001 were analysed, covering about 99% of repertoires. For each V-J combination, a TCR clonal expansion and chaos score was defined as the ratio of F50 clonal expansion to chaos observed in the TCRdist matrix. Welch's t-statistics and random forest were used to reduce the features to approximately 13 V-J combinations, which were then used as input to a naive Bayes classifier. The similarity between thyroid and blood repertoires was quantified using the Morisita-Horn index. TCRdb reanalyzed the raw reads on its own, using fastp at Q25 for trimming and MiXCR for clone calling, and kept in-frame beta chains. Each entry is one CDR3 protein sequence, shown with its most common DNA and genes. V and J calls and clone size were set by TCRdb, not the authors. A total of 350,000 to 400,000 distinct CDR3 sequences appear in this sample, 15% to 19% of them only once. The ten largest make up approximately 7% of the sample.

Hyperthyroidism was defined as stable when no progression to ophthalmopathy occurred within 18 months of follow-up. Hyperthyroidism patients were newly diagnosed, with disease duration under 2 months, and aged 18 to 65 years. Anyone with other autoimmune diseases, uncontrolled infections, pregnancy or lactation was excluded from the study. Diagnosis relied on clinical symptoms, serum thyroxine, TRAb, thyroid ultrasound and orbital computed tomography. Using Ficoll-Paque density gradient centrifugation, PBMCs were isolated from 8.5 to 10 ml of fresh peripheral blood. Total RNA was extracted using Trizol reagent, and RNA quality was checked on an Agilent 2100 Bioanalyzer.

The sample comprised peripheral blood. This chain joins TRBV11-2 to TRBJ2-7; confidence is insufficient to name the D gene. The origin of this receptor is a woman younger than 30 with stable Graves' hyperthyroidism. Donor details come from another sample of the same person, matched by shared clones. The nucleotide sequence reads TGTGCCAGCAGCTTTTTTATGGGAAGTGGGCCCTACGAGCAGTACTTC. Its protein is CASSFFMGSGPYEQYF.